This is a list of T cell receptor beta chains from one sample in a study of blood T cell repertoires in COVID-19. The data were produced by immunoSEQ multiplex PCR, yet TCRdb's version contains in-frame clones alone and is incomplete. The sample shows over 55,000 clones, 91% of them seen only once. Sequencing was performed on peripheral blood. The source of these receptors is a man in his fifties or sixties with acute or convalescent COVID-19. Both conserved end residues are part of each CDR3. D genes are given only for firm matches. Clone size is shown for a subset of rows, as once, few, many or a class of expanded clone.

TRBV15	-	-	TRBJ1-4	TGTGCCACCAGCCCGTTGCGAAGAGGGGAAAAACTGTTTTTT	CATSPLRRGEKLFF
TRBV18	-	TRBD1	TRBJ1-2	TGTGCCAGCTCACCAGACAGGGAATATGGCTACACCTTC	CASSPDREYGYTF
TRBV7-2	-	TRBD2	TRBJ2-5	TGTGCCAGCAGCTTACGACTACTAGCGGGAGGGCTGGTAGAGACCCAGTACTTC	CASSLRLLAGGLVETQYF
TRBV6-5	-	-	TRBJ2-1	TGTGCCAGCAGACTGACGGAGCGGGCCTACAATGAGCAGTTCTTC	CASRLTERAYNEQFF
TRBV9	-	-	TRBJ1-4	TGTGCCAGCAGCCGACCCGGGGAGGAAAAACTGTTTTTT	CASSRPGEEKLFF
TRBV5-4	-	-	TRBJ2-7	TGTGCCAGCAGCTTGGGCTCCGGAGGAGCCTACGAGCAGTACTTC	CASSLGSGGAYEQYF
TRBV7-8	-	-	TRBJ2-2	TGTGCCAGCAGCTTAGTATCTTCTAACGCCGGGGAGCTGTTTTTT	CASSLVSSNAGELFF
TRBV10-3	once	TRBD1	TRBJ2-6	TGTGCCATCAGAACCGGGACAGGGGGTTTTGGAGCTGGGGCCAACGTCCTGACTTTC	CAIRTGTGGFGAGANVLTF
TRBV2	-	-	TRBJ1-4	TGTGCCAGCGGAGGCGACTCGAATGAAAAACTGTTTTTT	CASGGDSNEKLFF
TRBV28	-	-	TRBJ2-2	TGTGCCAGCAAAAGGGGGGGAGGTACCGGGGAGCTGTTTTTT	CASKRGGGTGELFF